This TCR beta chain originates from a study of blood T cell repertoires in COVID-19. About the research overall: Material from acute and convalescent COVID-19 was sourced from the United States, Italy and Spain. T cells, B-cell-depleted T cells, or PBMCs provided the cDNA or gDNA that served as material.

Per the original methods: Amplification of reference gene primers was used by the study to estimate nucleated cell counts. Clones were sequenced by immunoSEQ multiplex PCR, and TCRdb holds only the in-frame ones, with some missing. V and J calls and clone size are given by that table; D and trimming were obtained from the DNA. The repertoire holds 250,000 to 300,000 clones, with approximately 90% as singletons. The CDR3 runs to 16 residues. Germline CDR1 is SGHTA and CDR2 is FQGNSA. V shed 5 bases and J shed 5 bases, with 21 bases lying between them. The sequencing sample was made of peripheral blood. The chain has TRBV7-2 and TRBJ1-2; the D gene is possibly TRBD1 (6 bases). The TCR comes from a woman between 40 and 50 years old with acute or convalescent COVID-19. For the CDR3, the DNA is TGTGCCAGCAGCCTACGTCGGGGGGGGCCGAGATATGGCTACACCTTC. Amino acids: CASSLRRGGPRYGYTF.